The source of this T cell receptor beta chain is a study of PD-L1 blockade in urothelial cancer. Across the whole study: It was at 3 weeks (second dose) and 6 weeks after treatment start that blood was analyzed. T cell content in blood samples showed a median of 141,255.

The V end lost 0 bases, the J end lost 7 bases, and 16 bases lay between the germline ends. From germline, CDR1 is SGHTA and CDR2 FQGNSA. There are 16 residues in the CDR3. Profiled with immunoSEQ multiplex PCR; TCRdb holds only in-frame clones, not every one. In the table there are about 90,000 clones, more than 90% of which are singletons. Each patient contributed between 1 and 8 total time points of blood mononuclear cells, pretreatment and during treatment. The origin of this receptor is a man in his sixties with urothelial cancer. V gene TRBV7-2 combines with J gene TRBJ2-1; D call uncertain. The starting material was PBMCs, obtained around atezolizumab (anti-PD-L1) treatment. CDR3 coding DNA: TGTGCCAGCAGCTTAGCGATTGTCCTAGGAAGAAATGAGCAGTTCTTC. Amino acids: CASSLAIVLGRNEQFF.